These 6 T cell receptor beta chains were all obtained from the same sample, sequenced in a study of memory CD4+ T cells and cytomegalovirus serostatus. Single viable CD3+CD4+CD8-CD45RO+ cells were sorted as the memory CD4+ T cells. Sequencing used immunoSEQ multiplex PCR; TCRdb keeps in-frame clones, though not all of them. This sample yields approximately 92,000 clones, of which about four fifths are seen a single time; approximately 4% belongs to the top ten. The sequenced material came from memory CD4+ T cells from blood. Receptors were obtained from an adult in good health and CMV-seropositive.

The chain combines TRBV6-5 with TRBJ1-1; D gene unclear. Germline loops: CDR1 MNHEY, CDR2 SVGAGI. This CDR3 contains 15 residues. V was trimmed by 6 bases and J by 0 bases, leaving 14 bases between them. The CDR3 spells CASSLTFVMNTEAFF. The CDR3 bases are TGTGCCAGCAGCCTGACCTTTGTGATGAACACTGAAGCTTTCTTT.

The chain combines TRBV19 with TRBJ1-5; D remains unclear. The CDR3 sequence is 14 residues long. V gave up 5 bases and J gave up 6 bases, with 14 bases separating them. Germline-derived CDR1 and CDR2 are LNHDA and SQIVND (reference sequence). The DNA of the CDR3 is TGTGCCAGTAGTCTTGGGTTCAAGGGTCAGCCCCAGCATTTT. Its translation: CASSLGFKGQPQHF.

This rearrangement joins TRBV6-1 to TRBJ1-1; 7 bases align to TRBD1. This CDR3 is 13 amino acids long. J lost 5 bases, V lost 3 bases, and 3 bases had no gene match. CDR1 is MNHNS, CDR2 SASEGT, per germline. The CDR3 region is CASSETGPTEAFF. CDR3 nucleotides: TGTGCCAGCAGTGAGACAGGGCCTACTGAAGCTTTCTTT.

This chain links TRBV7-2 with TRBJ2-7; 9 bases agree with TRBD2. The germline CDR1 and CDR2 sequences are SGHTA and FQGNSA. Germline trimming cut 2 bases from V and 2 bases from J; bases unmatched to any gene: 4. The CDR3 contains 15 residues. This CDR3 reads CASSLPGLAPYEQYF. CDR3 sequence (DNA): TGTGCCAGCAGCTTACCCGGACTAGCGCCCTACGAGCAGTACTTC. The full variable domain, rest sourced from reference TRBV7-2 and TRBJ2-7, is GAGVSQSPSNKVTEKGKDVELRCDPISGHTALYWYRQSLGQGLEFLIYFQGNSAPDKSGLPSDRFSAERTGGSVSTLTIQRTQQEDSAVYLCASSLPGLAPYEQYFGPGTRLTVT.

The V and J genes are TRBV28 and TRBJ1-4; maybe TRBD1 (6 bases). This CDR3 spans 15 amino acids. V was cut by 10 bases and J by 0 bases, with 15 bases left in between. Germline V lookup: CDR1 MDHEN, CDR2 SYDVKM. The CDR3 coding sequence is TGTGCCACCTTCGGACAGTCATCAACTAATGAAAAACTGTTTTTT. This translates into CATFGQSSTNEKLFF.

V is TRBV12-1 and J is TRBJ1-1; TRBD1 is the table's D call, not checked against the DNA. TRBV12-1 is labeled a pseudogene. This CDR3 has 14 amino acids. The DNA of the CDR3 is TGTGCCAGCAGCTTTGGACAGGGGGACACTGAAGCTTTCTTT. This codes for CASSFGQGDTEAFF.